The 25 T cell receptor beta chains presented below share a single source sample, sequenced in a study of blood T cell repertoires in COVID-19. Data came from immunoSEQ multiplex PCR; TCRdb stores just in-frame clones and leaves some out. The table includes some 300,000 clones, approximately 88% detected once. Input material: peripheral blood. The source of these receptors is a woman aged 25 to 45 who had recovered from COVID-19.

The chain carries TRBV4-2 and TRBJ2-3, with 7 nucleotides matching TRBD2. This CDR3 is built from 15 residues. The germline V gene encodes CDR1 LGHNA and CDR2 YNFKEQ. The junction had 3 bases not matched to a gene; V was cut back by 3 bases and J by 0 bases. CDR3 amino acids: CASSQGLLSTDTQYF. In DNA form, the CDR3 reads TGTGCCAGCAGCCAGGGACTACTCAGCACAGATACGCAGTATTTT.

The rearrangement joins TRBV6-2 or TRBV6-3 to TRBJ2-4, with D maybe TRBD1 (5 bases). Germline CDR1 reads MNHEY; CDR2 reads SVGEGT. The CDR3 sequence is 16 residues long. V shed 0 bases and J shed 3 bases, with 12 bases lying between them. This chain's CDR3 is CASSYSSRQGKNIQYF. The CDR3 nucleotides read TGTGCCAGCAGTTACTCGAGTAGGCAGGGCAAAAACATTCAGTACTTC.

V gene TRBV4-1 combines with J gene TRBJ2-3; 9 bases map to TRBD2. CDR1 and CDR2 from the germline V gene are MGHRA and YSYEKL. V dropped 0 bases and J dropped 5; count of bases not matched to a gene: 9. CDR3 length: 17 residues. DNA of the CDR3: TGCGCCAGCAGCCAAGATCCAGGCGGGGGGGTGGTAGATACGCAGTATTTT. Translation: CASSQDPGGGVVDTQYF.

Only a few counts were recorded for this clone. The chain uses TRBV27 and TRBJ2-7, with TRBD2 as a possible D gene (5 bases). This CDR3 is 18 amino acids long. V was shortened by 5 bases and J by 0 bases, with 23 bases between the two germline ends. CDR1 and CDR2 from the germline V gene are MNHEY and SMNVEV (reference sequence). This CDR3 reads CASSPVRGAGSNSYEQYF. CDR3 sequence (DNA): TGTGCCAGCAGTCCCGTTAGAGGCGCGGGTAGTAACTCCTACGAGCAGTACTTC.

This clone occurred many times. V gene TRBV7-3 combines with J gene TRBJ2-2, with 8 bases that match TRBD1. The germline V gene has CDR1 SGHTA and CDR2 FQGTGA. Trimming cost V 5 bases and J 5 bases; bases outside gene matches: 16. The CDR3 sequence is 18 residues long. DNA for the CDR3: TGTGCCAGCAGCATGGCCCCACGACAGGGGAGAAGGACCGGGGAGCTGTTTTTT. It translates to CASSMAPRQGRRTGELFF.

Here the CDR3 DNA reads TGTGCCACCAGTGATGACGGGATCAACTATGGCTACACCTTC. This translates into CATSDDGINYGYTF. The chain is built from TRBV24-1 and TRBJ1-2, with unresolved D. This CDR3 contains 14 residues. Trimming took off 3 bases at V and 2 bases at J, with 9 bases between the two ends. The germline V gene has CDR1 KGHDR and CDR2 SFDVKD.

The chain recombines TRBV24-1 with TRBJ1-2; 7 nucleotides line up with TRBD1. This CDR3 spans 14 amino acids. CDR1 and CDR2 from the germline V gene are KGHDR and SFDVKD. J was trimmed by 4 bases and V by 4 bases; bases with no gene match: 5. The CDR3 DNA follows: TGTGCCACCAGTGACGACAGGGTAGCCTATGGCTACACCTTC. It encodes CATSDDRVAYGYTF.

This chain links TRBV6-2 or TRBV6-3 with TRBJ1-1; D gene uncertain. Trimming pared 5 bases from V and 3 bases from J, leaving 16 bases between. The CDR3 has 15 residues. CDR1 MNHEY and CDR2 SVGEGT come from the germline V gene. The CDR3 loop reads CASSHPGRGDTEAFF. In DNA form, the CDR3 reads TGTGCCAGCAGTCACCCGGGTCGGGGAGACACTGAAGCTTTCTTT.

The rearrangement uses TRBV9 and TRBJ1-2, with 7 positions matching TRBD1. CDR3 length equals 12 residues. The V gene's germline CDR1 is SGDLS and CDR2 YYNGEE. Trimming took 3 bases from V and 7 from J; bases not matched to a gene: 3. The CDR3 DNA is TGTGCCAGCAGCGGACAGGGATCTGGCTACACCTTC. Its translation is CASSGQGSGYTF.

V and J are TRBV6-2 or TRBV6-3 and TRBJ2-3, with 10 bases matching TRBD2. The CDR3 is made up of 16 amino acids. CDR1 MNHEY and CDR2 SVGEGT come from the germline V gene. V lost 2 bases and J lost 3; bases outside the gene matches: 5. CDR3 nucleotides: TGTGCCAGCAGTTACCCCGCTAGCGGGGGAACAGATACGCAGTATTTT. It encodes CASSYPASGGTDTQYF.

CDR3 protein: CASSLANNSPLHF. The CDR3 coding sequence is TGCGCCAGCAGCTTGGCTAATAATTCACCCCTCCACTTT. The chain links TRBV5-1 to TRBJ1-6; D is ambiguous. CDR3 length equals 13 residues. V was cut by 0 bases and J by 5 bases, with 3 bases left in between. Per germline, CDR1 SGHRS and CDR2 YFSETQ.

The chain couples TRBV6-5 to TRBJ1-1; 7 positions agree with TRBD1. With V trimmed by 2 bases and J by 7 bases, 10 bases remained unmatched. The germline CDR1 and CDR2 sequences are MNHEY and SVGAGI. The CDR3 sequence is 15 residues long. The CDR3 loop reads CASSYGTEGRFEAFF. As DNA, the CDR3 is TGTGCCAGCAGTTACGGGACAGAAGGTCGGTTTGAAGCTTTCTTT.

The chain employs TRBV20-1 and TRBJ2-5; 11 bases map to TRBD2. The CDR3 spans 14 residues. The V and J ends lost 3 bases and 5 bases, in that order; junction bases with no gene match: 5. The V gene's germline CDR1 is DFQATT and CDR2 SNEGSKA (reference sequence). The CDR3 loop reads CSASSGGGRETQYF. As DNA, the CDR3 is TGCAGTGCTAGTAGCGGGGGGGGCCGGGAGACCCAGTACTTC.

V gene TRBV5-1 combines with J gene TRBJ2-3; 10 nucleotides match TRBD2. The V gene end was trimmed by 4 bases and the J gene end by 1 base; junction bases not matched to a gene: 6. The CDR3 spans 16 residues. CDR1 is SGHRS, CDR2 YFSETQ, per germline. CDR3 in DNA: TGCGCCAGCAGCCATAGCGGGGGGCGGGGCACAGATACGCAGTATTTT. Encoded protein: CASSHSGGRGTDTQYF.

The CDR3, as DNA: TGTGCCATCAGCAACCGACAGGGGGCGGGTCAGCCCCAGCATTTT. Protein: CAISNRQGAGQPQHF. The V call is TRBV10-3, the J call TRBJ1-5, with 10 bases lining up with TRBD1. Unmatched junction bases numbered 8, after V lost 6 bases and J lost 6 bases. There are 15 residues in the CDR3. CDR1 and CDR2 (germline): ENHRY, SYGVKD.

The V and J genes are TRBV28 and TRBJ1-2, with D possibly matching TRBD1 (5 bases). The length of the CDR3 is 14 residues. V was clipped by 5 bases and J by 0 bases, with 10 bases between them. In germline, CDR1 is MDHEN, CDR2 SYDVKM. CDR3 in amino acids: CASSLAGANYGYTF. The CDR3 DNA reads as TGTGCCAGCAGTCTAGCGGGGGCTAACTATGGCTACACCTTC.

The genes are TRBV30 and TRBJ2-5, with 8 bases matching TRBD2. Trimming removed 4 bases from V and 4 bases from J; junction bases left unmatched: 8. This CDR3 contains 14 residues. The V gene's germline CDR1 is GTSNPN and CDR2 SVGIG (reference sequence). CDR3 region: CAWNRPGTRETQYF. CDR3 nucleotides: TGTGCCTGGAACAGACCCGGGACTAGAGAGACCCAGTACTTC.

The chain is built from TRBV5-1 and TRBJ2-3; 11 bases line up with TRBD2. The CDR3 totals 16 residues. Losses at the gene ends were 3 bases for V and 4 bases for J; bases not matched to a gene: 7. Germline V gives CDR1 SGHRS, CDR2 YFSETQ. DNA for the CDR3: TGCGCCAGCAGCTCCTATAGCGGGGGGGCGCCAGATACGCAGTATTTT. Protein product: CASSSYSGGAPDTQYF.

The chain employs TRBV5-4 and TRBJ1-1; no definite D call. V gave up 4 bases and J gave up 2 bases, with 12 bases separating them. Germline V gene data show CDR1 as SGHNT and CDR2 as YYREEE (reference sequence). The CDR3 has 14 amino acids. The CDR3 spells CASSTDNENTEAFF. CDR3 DNA: TGTGCCAGCAGCACCGACAATGAAAACACTGAAGCTTTCTTT.

The rearrangement joins TRBV2 to TRBJ2-1; 11 bases are shared with TRBD2. The CDR3 is 16 amino acids. Germline V gene sequence: CDR1 SNHLY, CDR2 FYNNEI. Trimming at V came to 4 bases and at J to 5 bases, leaving 7 bases not matched to a gene. As DNA, the CDR3 is TGTGCCAGCAGTGTCATAGCGGGGGGGCCAGACAATGAGCAGTTCTTC. This gives the protein CASSVIAGGPDNEQFF.

The V and J genes are TRBV2 and TRBJ1-1; D is perhaps TRBD1 (6 bases). V lost 7 bases and J lost 0, with 9 bases in between. The length of the CDR3 is 13 residues. The V gene's germline CDR1 is SNHLY and CDR2 FYNNEI. The CDR3 protein is CASMDSLNTEAFF. The DNA of the CDR3 is TGTGCCAGCATGGACAGCCTGAACACTGAAGCTTTCTTT. Complete variable domain (other parts from reference TRBV2 and TRBJ1-1): EPEVTQTPSHQVTQMGQEVILRCVPISNHLYFYWYRQILGQKVEFLVSFYNNEISEKSEIFDDQFSVERPDGSNFTLKIRSTKLEDSAMYFCASMDSLNTEAFFGQGTRLTVV.

This clone was seen only once. This sequence joins TRBV6-5 and TRBJ1-2; 7 positions match TRBD1. CDR3 length: 14 residues. V was pared by 6 bases and J by 5 bases, with 9 bases of the junction left unmatched. The V gene's germline CDR1 is MNHEY and CDR2 SVGAGI. CDR3 nucleotides: TGTGCCAGCAGCAGGGGCAGGGGGTCTTATGGCTACACCTTC. It is translated as CASSRGRGSYGYTF.

The chain combines TRBV5-1 with TRBJ1-6; D is uncertain. With 4 bases removed from V and 10 bases from J, the gap between germline ends came to 12 bases. Looked up from germline, CDR1 is SGHRS and CDR2 is YFSETQ. CDR3 size: 13 residues. Here the CDR3 DNA reads TGCGCCAGCAGCGCAGTAGAGGAGTCACCCCTCCACTTT. This encodes CASSAVEESPLHF.

There are a few counts of this clone. This rearrangement joins TRBV2 to TRBJ2-2; D ambiguous. The CDR3 loop spans 13 amino acids. The V gene lost 4 bases and the J gene lost 4 bases, with 7 bases spanning the gap. Germline values: CDR1 SNHLY, CDR2 FYNNEI. The CDR3 sequence: CASSGEATGELFF. The CDR3 bases are TGTGCCAGCAGTGGAGAGGCCACCGGGGAGCTGTTTTTT.

The CDR3 DNA reads as TGTGCCAGCAGCTTAGCAAGGACAGGGGACGTATACGAGCAGTACTTC. It specifies CASSLARTGDVYEQYF. The chain joins TRBV7-9 to TRBJ2-7, with 9 positions matching TRBD1. Trimming removed 0 bases from V and 4 bases from J; junction bases left unmatched: 7. This CDR3 spans 16 amino acids. Germline CDR1 is SEHNR and CDR2 is FQNEAQ (reference sequence).